The 3 T cell receptor beta chains in this list originate from one sample, sequenced in a study of immune aging and cytomegalovirus after organ transplant. No cognate antigen is known for these TCRs. BD Rhapsody targeted mRNA and AbSeq chemistry was used for microwell cell capture and library preparation. TCRdb called the single-cell sequencing reads again in MiXCR, with one record for every CDR3 protein. The sample lists approximately 22,000 distinct CDR3 sequences; more than 35% were seen once. Time point defined: five sample-tagged time points from pre-transplant (day -1) to day 368 post-transplant, pooled. Sequenced material: CMV peptide-activated CD4+ and CD8+ T cells sorted from blood, taken at five time points, pooled. Regarding subset: sorted CD8+CD137+ and CD4+CD154+ T cells after about 12 h CMV IE-1 peptide stimulation. Every receptor here comes from a female donor who had a heart transplant and CMV viremia.

The sample holds a few counts of this clonotype. The chain recombines TRBV20-1 with TRBJ2-3; D may match TRBD1 or TRBD2 (6 bases each). Trimming removed 3 bases from V and 3 bases from J, with 13 bases in between. The CDR3 length is 14 residues. Per germline, CDR1 DFQATT and CDR2 SNEGSKA (reference sequence). CDR3 in DNA: TGCAGTGCTAGCGGGGGCGTGGGAACAGATACGCAGTATTTT. Its protein is CSASGGVGTDTQYF.

This clonotype is medium-sized (0.01 to 0.1%) by share. V and J are TRBV4-2 and TRBJ2-1; tentative D call: TRBD2 (6 bases). Germline V gene sequence: CDR1 LGHNA, CDR2 YNFKEQ. CDR3 size: 15 residues. Trimming took off 8 bases at V and 0 bases at J, with 14 bases between the two ends. The CDR3: CASRPGRSSYNEQFF. The CDR3 coding sequence is TGTGCCAGCCGCCCCGGGAGAAGCTCCTACAATGAGCAGTTCTTC.

To note about this clonotype: The junction departs from germline at one end; a sequencing error may be responsible. The CDR3 loop is CTSSLGRNEQFF. The CDR3 region has the DNA TGTACCAGCAGTTTGGGGAGAAATGAGCAGTTCTTC. The genes are TRBV27 and TRBJ2-1; TRBD2 might be the D (5 bases). The CDR3 has 12 residues. Germline CDR1 and CDR2: MNHEY and SMNVEV (reference sequence).